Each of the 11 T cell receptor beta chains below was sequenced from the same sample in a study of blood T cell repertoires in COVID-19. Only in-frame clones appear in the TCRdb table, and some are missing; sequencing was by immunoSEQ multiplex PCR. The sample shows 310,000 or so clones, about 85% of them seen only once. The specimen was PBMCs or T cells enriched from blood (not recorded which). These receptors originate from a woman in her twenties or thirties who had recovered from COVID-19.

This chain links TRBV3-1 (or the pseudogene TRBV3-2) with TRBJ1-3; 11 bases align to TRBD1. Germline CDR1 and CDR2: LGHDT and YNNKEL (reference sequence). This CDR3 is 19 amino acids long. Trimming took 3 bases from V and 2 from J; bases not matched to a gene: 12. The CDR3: CASSQGPGQGVLAGNTIYF. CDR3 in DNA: TGTGCCAGCAGCCAGGGACCGGGACAGGGGGTTTTAGCTGGAAACACCATATATTTT.

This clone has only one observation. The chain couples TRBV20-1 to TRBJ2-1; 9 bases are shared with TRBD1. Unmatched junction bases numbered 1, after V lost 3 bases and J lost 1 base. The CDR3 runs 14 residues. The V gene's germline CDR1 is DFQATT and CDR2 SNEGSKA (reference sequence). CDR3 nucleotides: TGCAGTGCTAGTGGGACAGGGTCCTACAATGAGCAGTTCTTC. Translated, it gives CSASGTGSYNEQFF.

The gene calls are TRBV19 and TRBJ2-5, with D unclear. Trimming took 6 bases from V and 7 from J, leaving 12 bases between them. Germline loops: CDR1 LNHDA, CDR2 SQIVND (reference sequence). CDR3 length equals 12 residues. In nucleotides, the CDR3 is TGTGCCAGTAGGCCTTTACTCCGGACCCAGTACTTC. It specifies CASRPLLRTQYF.

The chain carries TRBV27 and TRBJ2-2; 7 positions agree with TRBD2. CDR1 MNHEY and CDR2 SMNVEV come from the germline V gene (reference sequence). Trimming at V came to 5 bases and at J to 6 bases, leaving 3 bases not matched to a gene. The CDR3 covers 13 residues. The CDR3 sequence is CASSVRGAGELFF. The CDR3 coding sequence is TGTGCCAGCAGTGTTCGGGGGGCCGGGGAGCTGTTTTTT.

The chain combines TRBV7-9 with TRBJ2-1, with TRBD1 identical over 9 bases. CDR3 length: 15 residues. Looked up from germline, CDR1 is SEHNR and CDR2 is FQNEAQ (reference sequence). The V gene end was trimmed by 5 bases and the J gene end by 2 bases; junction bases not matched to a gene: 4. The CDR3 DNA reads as TGTGCCAGCAGCGCACGGGACAGGGCCTACAATGAGCAGTTCTTC. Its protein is CASSARDRAYNEQFF. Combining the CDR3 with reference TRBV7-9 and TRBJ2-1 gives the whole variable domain DTGVSQNPRHKITKRGQNVTFRCDPISEHNRLYWYRQTLGQGPEFLTYFQNEAQLEKSRLLSDRFSAERPKGSFSTLEIQRTEQGDSAMYLCASSARDRAYNEQFFGPGTRLTVL.

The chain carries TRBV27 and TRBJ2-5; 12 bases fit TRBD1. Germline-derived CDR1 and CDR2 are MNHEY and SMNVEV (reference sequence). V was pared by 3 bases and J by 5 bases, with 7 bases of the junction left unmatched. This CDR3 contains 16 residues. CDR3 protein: CASSFTGTGGWETQYF. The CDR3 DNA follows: TGTGCCAGCAGTTTTACCGGGACAGGGGGCTGGGAGACCCAGTACTTC.

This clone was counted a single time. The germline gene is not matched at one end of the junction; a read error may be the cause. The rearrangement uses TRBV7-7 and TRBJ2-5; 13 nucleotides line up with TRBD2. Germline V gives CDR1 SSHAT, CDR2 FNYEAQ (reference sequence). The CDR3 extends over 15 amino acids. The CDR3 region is CASSVGTSGVETQYF. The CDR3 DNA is TGTGCTAGCAGCGTTGGGACTAGCGGGGTGGAGACCCAGTACTTC.

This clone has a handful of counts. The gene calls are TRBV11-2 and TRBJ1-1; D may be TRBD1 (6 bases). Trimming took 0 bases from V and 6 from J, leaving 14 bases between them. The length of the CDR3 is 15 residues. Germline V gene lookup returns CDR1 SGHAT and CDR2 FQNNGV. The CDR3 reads CASSLDPGAWAEAFF. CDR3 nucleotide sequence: TGTGCCAGCAGCTTAGACCCAGGGGCGTGGGCTGAAGCTTTCTTT. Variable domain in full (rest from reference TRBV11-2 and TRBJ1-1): EAGVAQSPRYKIIEKRQSVAFWCNPISGHATLYWYQQILGQGPKLLIQFQNNGVVDDSQLPKDRFSAERLKGVDSTLKIQPAKLEDSAVYLCASSLDPGAWAEAFFGQGTRLTVV.

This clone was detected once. For the CDR3, the DNA is TGTGCCAGCAGTCCATTCCAAGGGGGAGAAAAACTGTTTTTT. Protein sequence: CASSPFQGGEKLFF. This chain joins TRBV27 and TRBJ1-4; tentatively, D is TRBD1 (6 bases). The germline gives CDR1 MNHEY, CDR2 SMNVEV (reference sequence). V was trimmed by 5 bases and J by 8 bases, leaving 15 bases between them. The CDR3 totals 14 residues.

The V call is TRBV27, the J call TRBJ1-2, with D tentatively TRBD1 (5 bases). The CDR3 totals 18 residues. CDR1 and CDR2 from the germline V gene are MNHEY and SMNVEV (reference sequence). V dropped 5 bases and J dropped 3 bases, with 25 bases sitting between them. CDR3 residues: CASSPLGPGREKYYGYTF. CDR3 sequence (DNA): TGTGCCAGCAGTCCCCTGGGACCGGGACGGGAGAAGTACTATGGCTACACCTTC.

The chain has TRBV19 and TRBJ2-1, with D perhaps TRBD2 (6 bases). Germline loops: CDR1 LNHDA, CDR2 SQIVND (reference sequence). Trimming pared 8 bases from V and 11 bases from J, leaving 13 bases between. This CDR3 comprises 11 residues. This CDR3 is CASGVGGQQFF. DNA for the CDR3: TGTGCCAGTGGAGTCGGGGGTCAGCAGTTCTTC.